This record covers a single T cell receptor (beta chain). Its specificity is not known. The assay was immunoSEQ multiplex PCR, and TCRdb's table has in-frame clones only and misses some. Of 77,000 or so clones in the sample, around 80% are singletons; the top ten hold approximately 0.77%. The sample is drawn from a study of T cell clones after liver transplantation. For the study at large: Patients counted as tolerant after at least one year off all immunosuppression, enzymes not exceeding twice normal.

Study conclusions and caveats: Rather than being deleted, graft donor-reactive T cells may have moved into the graft. In a couple of subjects, few donor cells limited the measurable donor-reactive repertoire.

V lost 6 bases to trimming and J lost 8 bases; unmatched junction nucleotides: 11. Germline CDR1 reads MDHEN; CDR2 reads SYDVKM. The CDR3 consists of 15 residues. V and J are TRBV28 and TRBJ2-2, with 8 bases that match TRBD2. The sample was CD4+ T cells from blood, taken 12 months after liver transplant. The clonotype originates from a human patient who received a liver transplant. The graft donor may account for some of the T cells. CDR3 loop: CASRPAGTRNGELFF. The CDR3 DNA is TGTGCCAGCAGGCCAGCCGGGACTAGAAATGGGGAGCTGTTTTTT. Looking up the rest from reference TRBV28 and TRBJ2-2 gives the full variable domain: DVKVTQSSRYLVKRTGEKVFLECVQDMDHENMFWYRQDPGLGLRLIYFSYDVKMKEKGDIPEGYSVSREKKERFSLILESASTNQTSMYLCASRPAGTRNGELFFGEGSRLTVL.